Each of the 16 T cell receptor beta chains below was sequenced from the same sample in a study of blood T cell repertoires in COVID-19. Data came from immunoSEQ multiplex PCR; TCRdb stores just in-frame clones and leaves some out. The sample carries 200,000 to 250,000 clones, around 80% recorded once. The sequencing sample was made of peripheral blood. These TCRs come from an elderly woman with acute or convalescent COVID-19.

The chain combines TRBV5-4 with TRBJ2-3, with 8 positions matching TRBD2. The germline gives CDR1 SGHNT, CDR2 YYREEE (reference sequence). This CDR3 spans 20 amino acids. The junction had 15 bases not matched to a gene; V was cut back by 0 bases and J by 0 bases. The CDR3 is CASSLGPTSGVTTSTDTQYF. The CDR3 region has the DNA TGTGCCAGCAGCTTGGGGCCAACTAGCGGAGTGACTACTAGCACAGATACGCAGTATTTT.

The chain links TRBV7-3 to TRBJ2-6; a weak D match, TRBD2 (6 bases). CDR1 and CDR2 from the germline V gene are SGHTA and FQGTGA. Between the trimmed V and J ends, which lost 2 bases and 4 bases, there was a span of 9 bases. This CDR3 contains 15 residues. For the CDR3, the DNA is TGTGCCAGCAGCTTAGCGGGGAGCGGGGCCAACGTCCTGACTTTC. The encoded protein is CASSLAGSGANVLTF.

The chain uses TRBV6-2 or TRBV6-3 and TRBJ2-1, with D possibly being TRBD1 (6 bases). V was shortened by 6 bases and J by 11 bases, with 14 bases between the two germline ends. Germline V gene lookup returns CDR1 MNHEY and CDR2 SVGEGT. There are 12 residues in the CDR3. DNA for the CDR3: TGTGCCAGCAGCCGACAGGAGGTAAAGCAGTTCTTC. Its translation: CASSRQEVKQFF.

This clone occurred a few times. The chain carries TRBV7-9 and TRBJ2-1; 8 bases fit TRBD2. The CDR3 totals 14 residues. With V trimmed by 6 bases and J by 9 bases, 10 bases remained unmatched. Germline CDR1 is SEHNR and CDR2 is FQNEAQ (reference sequence). The CDR3 is CASRLGPSGFEQFF. The CDR3 DNA reads TGTGCCAGCAGACTCGGTCCTAGCGGGTTTGAGCAGTTCTTC. The entire variable domain, with the rest obtained from reference TRBV7-9 and TRBJ2-1, is as follows: DTGVSQNPRHKITKRGQNVTFRCDPISEHNRLYWYRQTLGQGPEFLTYFQNEAQLEKSRLLSDRFSAERPKGSFSTLEIQRTEQGDSAMYLCASRLGPSGFEQFFGPGTRLTVL.

The chain couples TRBV5-5 to TRBJ2-5; TRBD1 aligns across 8 bases. V trimming: 3 bases; J trimming: 4 bases; junction bases outside the gene matches: 11. Looked up from germline, CDR1 is SGHKS and CDR2 is YYEKEE (reference sequence). CDR3 length equals 16 residues. CDR3 DNA: TGTGCCAGCAGCTGGGGGGCGGACAGGGCCCGAGAGACCCAGTACTTC. Protein product: CASSWGADRARETQYF.

The chain links TRBV19 to TRBJ1-1, with a weak D call TRBD1 (6 bases). There are 14 residues in the CDR3. CDR1 LNHDA and CDR2 SQIVND come from the germline V gene (reference sequence). Trimming shortened V by 6 bases and J by 0 bases, and 11 bases separated the two germline ends. Here the CDR3 reads CASRQGQMNTEAFF. The CDR3 DNA reads TGTGCCAGTAGACAGGGTCAAATGAACACTGAAGCTTTCTTT.

This clone was detected a few times. J is TRBJ2-2 and V is TRBV11-2, with 9 nucleotides matching TRBD1. V was clipped by 4 bases and J by 8 bases; unmatched bases: 2. CDR3 length: 13 amino acids. CDR1 is SGHAT, CDR2 FQNNGV, per germline. CDR3 amino acids: CASSWTGAGELFF. In DNA, the CDR3 is TGTGCCAGCAGCTGGACAGGGGCGGGGGAGCTGTTTTTT.

The chain carries TRBV7-2 and TRBJ2-5; D is possibly TRBD1 (7 bases). This CDR3 spans 14 amino acids. CDR1 SGHTA and CDR2 FQGNSA come from the germline V gene. V was pared by 4 bases and J by 1 base, with 10 bases between. The CDR3: CASSSQGGQETQYF. The CDR3, as DNA: TGTGCCAGCAGCTCGCAGGGGGGCCAAGAGACCCAGTACTTC. The whole variable domain, remainder taken from reference TRBV7-2 and TRBJ2-5, is GAGVSQSPSNKVTEKGKDVELRCDPISGHTALYWYRQSLGQGLEFLIYFQGNSAPDKSGLPSDRFSAERTGGSVSTLTIQRTQQEDSAVYLCASSSQGGQETQYFGPGTRLLVL.

V and J are TRBV10-3 and TRBJ1-5; D perhaps matches TRBD1 (5 bases). Germline V gene data show CDR1 as ENHRY and CDR2 as SYGVKD. Trimming pared 1 base from V and 2 bases from J, leaving 6 bases between. The CDR3 spans 14 residues. CDR3 protein: CAISELGGNQPQHF. In DNA, the CDR3 is TGTGCCATCAGTGAGTTAGGGGGCAATCAGCCCCAGCATTTT.

This clone was seen only a few times. The J gene is TRBJ1-6, the V gene TRBV7-2, with D unresolved. This CDR3 is built from 15 residues. Trimming removed 4 bases at V and 9 bases at J, with 16 bases between. In germline, CDR1 is SGHTA, CDR2 FQGNSA. CDR3: CASSSSLSGGSPLHF. CDR3 in DNA: TGTGCCAGCAGCTCTTCTTTGAGCGGCGGTTCACCCCTCCACTTT.

V and J are TRBV7-9 and TRBJ1-2, with 9 bases aligning to TRBD1. V was pared by 1 base and J by 7 bases, with 10 bases of the junction left unmatched. This CDR3 is 16 amino acids long. CDR1 and CDR2 (germline): SEHNR, FQNEAQ (reference sequence). The CDR3 sequence: CASSLGLLQGAPGYTF. DNA of the CDR3: TGTGCCAGCAGCTTAGGCTTATTACAGGGGGCGCCTGGCTACACCTTC.

This chain uses TRBV6-2 or TRBV6-3 with TRBJ2-3, with a tentative D call TRBD2 (7 bases). Per germline, CDR1 MNHEY and CDR2 SVGEGT. The CDR3 spans 16 residues. Trimming removed 7 bases from V and 6 bases from J, with 23 bases in between. The CDR3 spells CASTPSGGPGPDTQYF. In DNA form, the CDR3 reads TGTGCCAGCACCCCCTCGGGGGGCCCGGGTCCGGATACGCAGTATTTT.

This sequence joins TRBV6-5 and TRBJ1-1, with D unresolved. Between the trimmed V and J ends, which lost 0 bases and 4 bases, there was a span of 15 bases. The CDR3 loop spans 16 amino acids. Germline V gene data show CDR1 as MNHEY and CDR2 as SVGAGI. This CDR3 is CASSYSIGGSVTEAFF. The CDR3, as DNA: TGTGCCAGCAGTTACTCGATCGGAGGGTCGGTCACTGAAGCTTTCTTT.

This clone was seen many times. Its ends do not fully match the called genes, so a read error is possible. V usage is TRBV28 and J usage is TRBJ2-7; the match to TRBD2 covers 7 bases. This CDR3 region has 13 residues. The germline CDR1 and CDR2 sequences are MDHEN and SYDVKM. Written as DNA, the CDR3 is TGTGCCAGCAACCCGGGGGGAGGGACGGAAAAGGACTTC. Residues: CASNPGGGTEKDF.

This sequence joins TRBV7-9 and TRBJ1-1; D ambiguous. In germline, CDR1 is SEHNR, CDR2 FQNEAQ (reference sequence). Trimming left V 2 bases short and J 4 bases short, with 14 bases between. This CDR3 has 15 amino acids. The DNA for the CDR3 is TGTGCCAGCAGCTTATTCTCAGGCGGGTCCACTGAAGCTTTCTTT. It translates to CASSLFSGGSTEAFF.

The chain has TRBV25-1 and TRBJ1-1; 9 bases fit TRBD1. The CDR3 runs to 13 residues. From germline, CDR1 is MGHDK and CDR2 SYGVNS. J was trimmed by 6 bases and V by 5 bases; bases with no gene match: 4. The CDR3 DNA sequence: TGTGCCAGCAGTACAGGGGGCCGGGCTGAAGCTTTCTTT. Protein product: CASSTGGRAEAFF.